One and the same sample provided the 8 T cell receptor beta chains below, sequenced in a study of T cell clusters in autoimmune cytopenias. TRB was amplified by touch-down multiplex PCR, primer pools A and B combined. TCRdb reprocessed the multiplex PCR reads; each CDR3 protein has one entry and no DNA is given. The sample holds approximately 2,000 distinct CDR3 sequences. Each sample's input was roughly 230 ng genomic DNA, 35,000 to 40,000 genome equivalents. Material for sequencing was peripheral blood. These receptors originate from a human donor with an autoimmune cytopenia or autoimmune hepatitis (not recorded which).

By frequency, this clonotype registers medium-sized. The rearrangement uses TRBV19 and TRBJ2-2; TCRdb's D call of TRBD2 is untestable without DNA. The CDR3 covers 15 residues. Germline CDR1 is LNHDA and CDR2 is SQIVND (reference sequence). The CDR3 region is CASSIVGYGTGELFF.

The chain recombines TRBV19 with TRBJ2-2; TCRdb lists TRBD2, though no DNA is available to test this call. Germline assignment: CDR1 LNHDA and CDR2 SQIVND (reference sequence). This CDR3 region has 18 residues. The CDR3 protein is CASSVNPSGRVNTGELFF.

Judged by frequency, this clonotype is medium-sized (0.01 to 0.1%). This chain joins TRBV6-2 or TRBV6-3 and TRBJ2-2; without DNA, the TCRdb call of TRBD1 cannot be checked. The CDR3 consists of 17 residues. Germline V gives CDR1 MNHEY, CDR2 SVGEGT. CDR3 in amino acids: CASSYPAGQGANGELFF.

In terms of frequency, this clonotype is medium-sized. The gene calls are TRBV19 and TRBJ2-7; TCRdb's D gene call, TRBD1, goes unchecked for lack of DNA. Germline V gene lookup returns CDR1 LNHDA and CDR2 SQIVND (reference sequence). This CDR3 spans 12 amino acids. CDR3 loop: CASSRGGTGQYF.

The CDR3 sequence: CASSPSSSGGDPDTQYF. This chain joins TRBV18 and TRBJ2-3; the TCRdb call, TRBD2, lacks DNA for checking. CDR3 length: 17 residues. From germline, CDR1 is KGHSH and CDR2 LQKENI.

By frequency, this clonotype is medium-sized (0.01 to 0.1%). The chain recombines TRBV6-6 with TRBJ2-5; TCRdb proposes TRBD2, but this gene call is untestable without DNA. The CDR3 contains 13 residues. The germline V gene encodes CDR1 MNHNY and CDR2 SVGAGI (reference sequence). This chain's CDR3 is CASSYSAGETQYF.

The chain is built from TRBV12-3 or TRBV12-4 and TRBJ2-5. There are 13 residues in the CDR3. CDR3 region: CASSQTRKETQYF.

Measured by frequency, this clonotype is medium-sized. The V and J genes are TRBV12-3 or TRBV12-4 and TRBJ2-2. CDR3 length equals 13 residues. This chain's CDR3 is CASSWSRTGELFF.